This T cell receptor (beta chain) was documented in a study of blood T cell repertoires in COVID-19. About the study: The United States, Italy and Spain provided the acute and convalescent COVID-19 samples. In each case, the material was cDNA or gDNA derived from T cells, B-cell-depleted T cells, or PBMCs.

Original processing notes: Scientists estimated how many nucleated cells there were by amplifying reference gene primers. Sequencing used immunoSEQ multiplex PCR; TCRdb keeps in-frame clones, though not all of them. That table is the source of V, J and clone size, and D and trimming were worked out from the DNA. The sample lists 120,000 or so clones; around 78% were seen once. The CDR3 is 15 amino acids. With 4 bases clipped from V and 0 bases from J, the junction kept 5 bases outside the gene matches. CDR1 SGDLS and CDR2 YYNGEE come from the germline V gene. This clone has only one observation. The sequenced sample consisted of peripheral blood. The TCR sequence derives from a man in his 70s with acute or convalescent COVID-19. The V gene is TRBV9, the J gene TRBJ2-3, with TRBD1 matching over 7 bases. The CDR3 reads CASSPRQGSTDTQYF. The CDR3 region has the DNA TGTGCCAGCAGCCCGAGACAGGGTAGCACAGATACGCAGTATTTT.